One T cell receptor (beta chain) is described in this entry. Its antigen has not been determined. No base qualities exist here, and no much larger clone lies one base off it. Trimming costs V 0 bases and J 7 bases, and their ends lie 10 bases apart. Spanning cysteine to phenylalanine, the CDR3 consists of 14 amino acids. Of all the DNA, just the CDR3 is kept, 42 bases in frame from base 1. The germline V gene specifies SGDLS as CDR1 and YYNGEE as CDR2. Genomic DNA was extracted with the QIAamp DNA Blood Mini Kit and sent for immunoSEQ repertoire analysis. CDR3 regions were amplified by multiplex PCR from a standard quantity of genomic DNA template. The PCR products underwent sequencing on an Illumina platform. On the authors' methods: Alignment of sequences was done against a reference, and the V, D and J gene definitions came from IMGT. Closely related sequences were merged by a nearest-neighbor clustering algorithm so that PCR and sequencing errors were removed. V, D and J usage was analyzed in productive unique and total sequences using ImmunoSEQ Analyzer tools and R version 3.6.1. This is the immuneACCESS table as TCRdb keeps it, with only in-frame sequences that have V and J called. A part of the clones is gone; compared with another copy, unresolved V genes explain less than half, and the rest is unexplained. V, J and clone size are taken as reported in that table, and D and trimming were inferred from the DNA itself. The sample table holds roughly 1,100 clones, of which nearly 95% were seen once. About 1.5% of the sample comes from the top ten.

These data originate in a study of immunodeficiency (dated by TCRdb to between 2017 and 2020). Regarding the complete study: Repertoire analysis was done to look for VDJ recombination defects and oligoclonality.

Before TCR sequencing, CD3+CD8+ T cells were sorted from fresh PBMCs. Here is what the overall study found, with its caveats: Restricted TRB V-J pairing and lower productive entropy were observed in patient CD8+ T cells compared with control CD8+ T cells. Based on top-100 and total clonotype frequencies, severe oligoclonality showed up in patient CD8+ T cells, whereas patient CD4+ T cells did not show severe oligoclonality. Entropy comparisons showed n=3 (open circles) for patients versus healthy controls; a thymic development effect was only suggested as possible.

This TCR came from a female donor. In this chain, TRBV9 is recombined with TRBJ2-2, with the D assignment possibly TRBD1 or TRBD2, given 5 matching bases for each. The specimen was CD8+ T cells from blood. CDR3 sequence: CASSVGGDLGELFF. The nucleotides read TGTGCCAGCAGCGTAGGAGGGGACCTCGGGGAGCTGTTTTTT.